The rows below give T cell receptor beta chains drawn from one sample of a study of cytomegalovirus exposure and HLA in healthy donors. Clones were sequenced by immunoSEQ multiplex PCR, and TCRdb holds only the in-frame ones, with some missing. The sample carries around 250,000 clones, 90% recorded once. Material: PBMCs. Every receptor here comes from a woman aged 25 to 39 in good health and CMV-seronegative. Each CDR3 is given without its conserved first and last residue.

j_gene	len	v_gene	CDR3aa
TRBJ1-1	13	TRBV9	ASSVGGGGNTEAF
TRBJ2-1	14	TRBV5-4	ASSLLIASSYNEQF
TRBJ2-1	11	TRBV12-5	ASGSREDTEQF
TRBJ2-5	11	TRBV14	ASSQVSAETQY
TRBJ2-7	14	TRBV6-5	ASSYSQGLPPYEQY
TRBJ1-3	12	TRBV5-6	ASSFRDTGNTIY
TRBJ1-2	13	TRBV2	ASSPQSGGGGLYT
TRBJ2-7	12	TRBV19	ASSIGGGRPEQY
TRBJ2-4	14	TRBV27	ASSPGTSGVKNIQY
TRBJ1-2	14	TRBV7-9	ASSLGGQGTNYGYT
TRBJ2-3	17	TRBV30	AWSVLTPGLAGGRDTQY
TRBJ2-2	13	TRBV6-5	ASSFDRGRTGELF
TRBJ1-1	9	TRBV19	ASSLGTEAF
TRBJ2-3	16	TRBV4-3	ASSPTPPPSGITDTQY